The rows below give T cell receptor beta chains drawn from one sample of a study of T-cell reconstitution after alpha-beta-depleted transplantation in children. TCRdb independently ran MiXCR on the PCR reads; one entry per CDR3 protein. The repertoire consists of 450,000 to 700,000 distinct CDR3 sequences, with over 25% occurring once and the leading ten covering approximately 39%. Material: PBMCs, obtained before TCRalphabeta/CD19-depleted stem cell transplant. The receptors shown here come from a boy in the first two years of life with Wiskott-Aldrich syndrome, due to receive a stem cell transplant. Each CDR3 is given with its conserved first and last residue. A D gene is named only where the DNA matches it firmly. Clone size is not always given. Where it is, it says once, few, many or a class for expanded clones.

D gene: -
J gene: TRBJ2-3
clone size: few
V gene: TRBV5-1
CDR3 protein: CASSVLELDTQYF
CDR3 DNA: TGCGCCAGCAGCGTACTAGAATTAGATACGCAGTATTTT

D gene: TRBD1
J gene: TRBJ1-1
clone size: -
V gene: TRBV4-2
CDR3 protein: CASSQGVPGAGGAFF
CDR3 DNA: TGTGCCAGCAGCCAAGGTGTGCCGGGGGCAGGGGGAGCTTTCTTT

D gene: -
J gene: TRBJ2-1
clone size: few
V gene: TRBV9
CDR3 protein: CASSVDIRSYNEQFF
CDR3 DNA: TGTGCCAGCAGCGTAGACATCCGCTCCTACAATGAGCAGTTCTTC

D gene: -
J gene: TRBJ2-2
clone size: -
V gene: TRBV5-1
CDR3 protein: CASSLAGGGNGELFF
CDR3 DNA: TGCGCCAGCAGCTTGGCCGGAGGTGGGAACGGGGAGCTGTTTTTT

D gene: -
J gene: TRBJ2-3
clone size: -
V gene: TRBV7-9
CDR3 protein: CASSFRQAADTQYF
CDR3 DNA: TGTGCCAGCAGCTTCAGGCAGGCCGCAGATACGCAGTATTTT

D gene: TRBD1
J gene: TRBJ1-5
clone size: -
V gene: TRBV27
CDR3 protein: CASSDRGHSYPNQPQHF
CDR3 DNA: TGTGCCAGCAGCGACAGGGGCCACTCATACCCCAATCAGCCCCAGCATTTT

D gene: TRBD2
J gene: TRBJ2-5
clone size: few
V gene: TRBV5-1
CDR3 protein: CASSLEGLAGGWETQYF
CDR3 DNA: TGCGCCAGCAGCTTGGAGGGACTAGCGGGAGGCTGGGAGACCCAGTACTTC

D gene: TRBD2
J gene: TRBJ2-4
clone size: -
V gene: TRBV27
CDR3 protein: CASSPLLTGGGYIQYF
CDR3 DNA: TGTGCCAGCAGTCCCCTCTTGACGGGAGGGGGATACATTCAGTACTTC

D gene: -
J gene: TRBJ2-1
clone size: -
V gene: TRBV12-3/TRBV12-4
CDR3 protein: CASRSYRESNNEQFF
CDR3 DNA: TGTGCCAGCAGATCCTACAGGGAGAGTAACAATGAGCAGTTCTTC

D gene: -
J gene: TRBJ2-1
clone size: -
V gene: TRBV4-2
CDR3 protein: CASSQDMANNEQFF
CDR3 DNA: TGTGCCAGCAGCCAAGATATGGCGAACAATGAGCAGTTCTTC

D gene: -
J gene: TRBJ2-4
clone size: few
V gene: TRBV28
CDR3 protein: CASSPGGLKNIQYF
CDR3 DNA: TGTGCCAGCAGCCCTGGGGGGCTAAAAAACATTCAGTACTTC

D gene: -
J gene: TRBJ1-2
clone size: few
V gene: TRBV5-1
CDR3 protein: CASSLGLDSGYTF
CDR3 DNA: TGCGCCAGCAGCTTGGGTCTGGACAGTGGCTACACCTTC

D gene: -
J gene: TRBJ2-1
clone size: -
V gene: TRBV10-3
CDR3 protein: CAISDVFFSEQFF
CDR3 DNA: TGTGCCATCAGTGACGTTTTTTTTAGTGAGCAGTTCTTC

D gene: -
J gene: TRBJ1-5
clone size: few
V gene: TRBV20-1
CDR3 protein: CSAITVSNQPQHF
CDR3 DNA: TGCAGTGCTATAACAGTGTCGAATCAGCCCCAGCATTTT